This record looks at one T cell receptor beta chain sequence and its context. The source of the sample is a study of PD-1 and CTLA-4 blockade in melanoma. Clones were read by immunoSEQ multiplex PCR, and TCRdb kept only the in-frame ones, dropping some. The repertoire includes tens of thousands of clones, 75% to 95% of them detected once, and 8.5% to 9% sits in the top ten. V was pared by 8 bases and J by 2 bases, with 20 bases between. The CDR3 runs to 15 residues. Germline lookup yields CDR1 GTSNPN and CDR2 SVGIG (reference sequence). The chain uses TRBV30 and TRBJ2-3; possible D gene TRBD1, 6 bases. This TCR was recovered from a human donor with melanoma. Sequencing was performed on CD8+ T cells from peripheral blood, taken from a patient given anti-PD-1 treatment. The CDR3 DNA is TGTGCCGGGACGGACAGAGGGTCCTACACAGATACGCAGTATTTT. This translates into CAGTDRGSYTDTQYF.